The rows below give T cell receptor beta chains drawn from one sample of a study of cytomegalovirus exposure and HLA in healthy donors. The protocol was immunoSEQ multiplex PCR, while the TCRdb copy is restricted to in-frame clones and leaves out a portion. The sample yields 150,000 to 200,000 clones, approximately 78% seen once. Sequencing input: PBMCs. Receptors originate from a woman younger than 45 in good health and CMV-seropositive. Both conserved end residues are trimmed from each CDR3. Fields, in order: CDR3 protein, J gene, CDR3 length, D gene, clone size, V gene. D genes are given only for firm matches. Size values are once, few and many counts, or a class for expanded clones, and some rows have none.

ASSLLGQQGGTQY	TRBJ2-5	13	TRBD1	NA	TRBV28
ASSLASRGPEKLF	TRBJ1-4	13	NA	few	TRBV7-9
ASTQLAGDLSRNEQF	TRBJ2-1	15	TRBD2	once	TRBV19
ASSEAGRTNEKLF	TRBJ1-4	13	NA	NA	TRBV25-1
ASSPGTSSGDEQF	TRBJ2-1	13	TRBD2	few	TRBV7-9
ASWDRANTEAF	TRBJ1-1	11	TRBD1	NA	TRBV28
AIRAGGPDEQY	TRBJ2-7	11	TRBD2	NA	TRBV10-3
ASSASGGADTQY	TRBJ2-3	12	TRBD2	few	TRBV7-9
ASRHRGSGNTIY	TRBJ1-3	12	NA	NA	TRBV7-9
ASSQDLDSIYEQY	TRBJ2-7	13	NA	NA	TRBV4-3
ASSHGLAGENEQF	TRBJ2-1	13	TRBD2	few	TRBV4-2
SVFSELETQY	TRBJ2-5	10	NA	NA	TRBV29-1
ASSLPQGVLNIQY	TRBJ2-4	13	TRBD1	few	TRBV28
ASSMAGLGVNSPLH	TRBJ1-6	14	NA	NA	TRBV19
SSGSSYEQY	NA	9	TRBD2	NA	TRBV27
ASILGPMNTEAF	TRBJ1-1	12	NA	NA	TRBV28
ASSQYQETQY	TRBJ2-5	10	NA	NA	TRBV4-2
ASSLALSSGNTIY	TRBJ1-3	13	NA	NA	TRBV7-9
ASSQTRNSGELF	TRBJ2-2	12	NA	NA	TRBV11-3
AWSPSALTGGFSSYNSPLH	TRBJ1-6	19	TRBD1	NA	TRBV30
ASSQERARNSGNTIY	TRBJ1-3	15	NA	NA	TRBV4-1
SVEMGADGRTDYGYT	TRBJ1-2	15	NA	once	TRBV29-1
ASSLMSGGAASYNEQF	TRBJ2-1	16	TRBD2	NA	TRBV5-1
ASSEGTWDGYT	TRBJ1-2	11	NA	NA	TRBV6-1
ASSLTSGGPYEQY	TRBJ2-7	13	TRBD2	NA	TRBV5-1
ASSSRTSGSSGEQY	TRBJ2-7	14	TRBD2	NA	TRBV5-4
ASSIQGSANEKLF	TRBJ1-4	13	NA	NA	TRBV19
ASSQLDTGPGDGYT	TRBJ1-2	14	NA	NA	TRBV4-1
ATTPGGASYEQY	TRBJ2-7	12	TRBD2	NA	TRBV28
ASSLVDYEETQY	TRBJ2-5	12	NA	NA	TRBV5-1
ASSWDSGGYGYT	TRBJ1-2	12	NA	NA	TRBV9
ASKGAGRGGYGYT	TRBJ1-2	13	TRBD1	NA	TRBV6-6
ASRAGGTEAF	TRBJ1-1	10	NA	NA	TRBV2
ASSLKASGIVDTQY	TRBJ2-3	14	TRBD2	few	TRBV5-6
ASSPGQHPEAF	TRBJ1-1	11	TRBD1	NA	TRBV7-9
ASSQARGGVAEAF	TRBJ1-1	13	NA	NA	TRBV4-1
ASSYYGRLNTEAF	TRBJ1-1	13	NA	NA	TRBV6-5
ASSFPRRGSYEQY	TRBJ2-7	13	NA	NA	TRBV28
ASRRAVFGTAYEQY	TRBJ2-7	14	TRBD1	NA	TRBV19
ASSLVASGAEADTQY	TRBJ2-3	15	TRBD2	NA	TRBV7-2
ASSEGLAGDRPNTGELF	TRBJ2-2	17	TRBD2	NA	TRBV9
ASSPLPGLRGYT	TRBJ1-2	12	NA	NA	TRBV18
ASSLDAGGAQETQY	TRBJ2-5	14	TRBD2	NA	TRBV5-1
ASSLRPGGDNTEAF	TRBJ1-1	14	NA	NA	TRBV27
ASRLAGGQETQY	TRBJ2-5	12	TRBD2	few	TRBV5-1
ASSFGTKDQPQH	TRBJ1-5	12	NA	few	TRBV7-9
ASSLRTSGRETQY	TRBJ2-5	13	TRBD2	NA	TRBV7-8
ASSPYDYSNQPQH	TRBJ1-5	13	NA	NA	TRBV6-6
AIRTGEGNEQF	TRBJ2-1	11	NA	few	TRBV10-3
ASSHRGWSTEAF	TRBJ1-1	12	TRBD1	NA	TRBV6-1
ASSSSGTINTGELF	TRBJ2-2	14	TRBD2	NA	TRBV11-3
ASRGGTQETQY	TRBJ2-5	11	NA	NA	TRBV28
ASTTGQALNTIY	TRBJ1-3	12	TRBD1	NA	TRBV6-1